This T cell receptor beta chain is drawn from a study of cytomegalovirus exposure and HLA in healthy donors. Study-wide results and caveats: TCR beta sequences reportedly predicted the HLA-A and HLA-B alleles of most subjects accurately. Highly shared sequence variants in one cluster were likely a sequencing artifact.

With regard to this clone: Its antigen is still unknown.

V was clipped by 6 bases and J by 2 bases, with 17 bases between them. The CDR3 loop spans 15 amino acids. Germline values: CDR1 LNHDA, CDR2 SQIVND (reference sequence). Though probably carrying unrecorded immune exposures, donors were nominally healthy at sampling. PCR involved 60 Vbeta and 13 Jbeta primers. Sequenced by immunoSEQ multiplex PCR; TCRdb stores in-frame clones only, minus some. There are roughly 200,000 clones in the sample; about 13% occur only once, and approximately 8.3% lies in the top ten. The V and J genes are TRBV19 and TRBJ2-7; D is unresolved. The source is a man in his fifties in good health and CMV-seropositive. Sequenced input: PBMCs. Here the CDR3 reads CASSLQAASTYEQYF. The CDR3 DNA sequence: TGTGCCAGTAGCCTCCAGGCAGCCTCGACCTACGAGCAGTACTTC. The full variable domain, in which reference TRBV19 and TRBJ2-7 provide the parts outside the CDR3, is DGGITQSPKYLFRKEGQNVTLSCEQNLNHDAMYWYRQDPGQGLRLIYYSQIVNDFQKGDIAEGYSVSREKKESFPLTVTSAQKNPTAFYLCASSLQAASTYEQYFGPGTRLTVT.